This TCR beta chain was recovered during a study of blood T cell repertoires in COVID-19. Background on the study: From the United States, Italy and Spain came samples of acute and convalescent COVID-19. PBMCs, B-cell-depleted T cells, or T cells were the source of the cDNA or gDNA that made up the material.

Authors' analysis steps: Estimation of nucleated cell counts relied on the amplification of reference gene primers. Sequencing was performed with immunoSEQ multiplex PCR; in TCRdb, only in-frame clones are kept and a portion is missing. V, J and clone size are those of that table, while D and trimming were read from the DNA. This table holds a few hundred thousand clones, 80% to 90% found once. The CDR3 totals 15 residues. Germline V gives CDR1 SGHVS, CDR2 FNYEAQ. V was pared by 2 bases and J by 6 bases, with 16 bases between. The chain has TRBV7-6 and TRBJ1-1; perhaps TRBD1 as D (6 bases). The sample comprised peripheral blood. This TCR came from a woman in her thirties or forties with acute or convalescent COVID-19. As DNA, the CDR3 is TGTGCCAGCAGCTTAAGTATCGCGGGGGCCGCTGAAGCTTTCTTT. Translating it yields CASSLSIAGAAEAFF.